This T cell receptor beta chain was captured by sequencing in a study of long-term antiretroviral therapy in people with HIV. The CDR3 totals 13 residues. CDR1 and CDR2 (germline): SGHRS, YFSETQ. V was shortened by 4 bases and J by 3 bases, with 11 bases between the two germline ends. The immunoSEQ assay was v3.0, run at survey level. TCRdb's copy holds only in-frame clones and misses some; the assay was immunoSEQ multiplex PCR. Seen here are tens of thousands of clones, nearly 90% observed once, and the top ten hold under 15%. The sample was unsorted PBMCs, taken 1.1 years after starting antiretroviral therapy. The chain couples TRBV5-1 to TRBJ2-7, with a weak D call TRBD1 (6 bases). This TCR came from a man between 18 and 29 years old with HIV. CDR3 DNA: TGCGCCAGCAGCCCCCGGACAGACTACGAGCAGTACTTC. Its protein is CASSPRTDYEQYF.